Listed below are T cell receptor beta chains from one sample, sequenced in a study of T cell responses to AZD1222 COVID-19 vaccine. Assay used: immunoSEQ multiplex PCR; TCRdb lists only in-frame clones, some missing. Here the sample spans 95,000 to 150,000 clones, 92% being singletons. The sample here was peripheral blood, taken on day 0 of AZD1222 vaccination. Source of these receptors: an adult in good health. Both conserved end residues are part of each CDR3. D genes are given only for firm matches. Rows may omit the clone size; those that give it use once, few, many or a size class.

.	TRBV28	.	TRBJ1-1	TGTGCCAGCAGCGGAGCAGGGGCCTCATCTCCCATAAGAAACACTGAAGCTTTCTTT	CASSGAGASSPIRNTEAFF
.	TRBV24-1	.	TRBJ2-7	TGTGCCACCAGTGCCCAGGGGGGGCTTCGTGAGGAGCAGTACTTC	CATSAQGGLREEQYF
.	TRBV5-8	TRBD1	TRBJ1-5	TGTGCCAGCAGCCCCCCCAGGGGGGGATTATCGAATCAGCCCCAGCATTTT	CASSPPRGGLSNQPQHF
.	TRBV27	.	TRBJ1-6	TGTGCCAGCAAAAGGGGCAGAGAAGATAATTCACCCCTCCACTTT	CASKRGREDNSPLHF
.	TRBV7-2	.	TRBJ2-3	TGTGCCAGCAGCTTGAGAGGCAGAAGCACAGATACGCAGTATTTT	CASSLRGRSTDTQYF
.	TRBV5-1	TRBD2	TRBJ2-1	TGCGCCAGCAGCTTGGCCACTAGCGGGAATGTTGGTGAGCAGTTCTTC	CASSLATSGNVGEQFF
.	TRBV19	.	TRBJ1-2	TGTGCCAGTAGTATTTCAGTGACTAACTATGGCTACACCTTC	CASSISVTNYGYTF
.	TRBV10-3	TRBD1	TRBJ2-7	TGTGCCATCAGTGAAAAGACAGGGAACTACGAGCAGTACTTC	CAISEKTGNYEQYF
.	TRBV9	.	TRBJ1-3	TGTGCCAGCAGTATTACAGGGACTTCTGGAAACACCATATATTTT	CASSITGTSGNTIYF
.	TRBV6-2/TRBV6-3	TRBD2	TRBJ2-3	TGTGCCAGCAGTTACAGCGGGAGGGCCCAAGATACGCAGTATTTT	CASSYSGRAQDTQYF
.	TRBV5-4	.	TRBJ1-5	TGTGCCAGCAGCTCCGGACCTATTGGCAATCAGCCCCAGCATTTT	CASSSGPIGNQPQHF
.	TRBV29-1	.	TRBJ2-5	TGCAGCGTTGAAGGAAGAGGGGCCCAGTACTTC	CSVEGRGAQYF
.	TRBV6-5	.	TRBJ1-1	TGTGCCAGCATCGAACACGGGGGCGGGAGCACTGAAGCTTTCTTT	CASIEHGGGSTEAFF
.	TRBV27	.	TRBJ2-5	TGTGCCAGCAGTTCCTCACGAAGCCCAGGGGAGACCCAGTACTTC	CASSSSRSPGETQYF
.	TRBV5-1	.	TRBJ2-2	TGCGCCAGCAGCTTGGAAGGGATCACGGGCACCGGGGAGCTGTTTTTT	CASSLEGITGTGELFF
.	TRBV19	.	TRBJ1-5	TGTGCCAGTAGTATCTGGGGTAGTAGGAATCAGCCCCAGCATTTT	CASSIWGSRNQPQHF
once	TRBV2	.	TRBJ2-1	TGTGCCAGCTTGGGGAAAGGTGGAACGGGTGAGCAGTTCTTC	CASLGKGGTGEQFF
.	TRBV5-1	TRBD1	TRBJ2-5	TGCGCCAGCAGCTGGGCCGGACAGGGGCCCGCCGAGACCCAGTACTTC	CASSWAGQGPAETQYF
.	TRBV5-8	TRBD1	TRBJ1-4	TGTGCCAGCAGCTTCCAGGGGGTATATGAAAAACTGTTTTTT	CASSFQGVYEKLFF
once	TRBV12-5	.	TRBJ2-1	TGTGCTAGTGGTTTCCAGGGCAGCATAATCAATGAGCAGTTCTTC	CASGFQGSIINEQFF